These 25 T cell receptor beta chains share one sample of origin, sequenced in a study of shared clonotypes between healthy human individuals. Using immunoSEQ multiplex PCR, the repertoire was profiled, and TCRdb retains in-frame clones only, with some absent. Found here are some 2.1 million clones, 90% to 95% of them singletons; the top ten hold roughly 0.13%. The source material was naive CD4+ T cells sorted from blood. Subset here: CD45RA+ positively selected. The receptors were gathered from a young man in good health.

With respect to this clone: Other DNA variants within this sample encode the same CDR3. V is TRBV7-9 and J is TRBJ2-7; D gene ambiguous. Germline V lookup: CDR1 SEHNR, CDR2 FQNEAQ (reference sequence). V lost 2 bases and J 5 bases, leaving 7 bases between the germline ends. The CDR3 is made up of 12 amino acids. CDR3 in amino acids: CASSLQGNEQYF. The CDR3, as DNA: TGTGCCAGCAGCTTACAAGGTAACGAGCAGTACTTC.

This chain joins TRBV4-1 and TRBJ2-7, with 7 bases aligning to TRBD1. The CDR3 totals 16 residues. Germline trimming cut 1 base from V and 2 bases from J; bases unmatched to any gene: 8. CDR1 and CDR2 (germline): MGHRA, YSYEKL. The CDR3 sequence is CASSQGLVGQAYEQYF. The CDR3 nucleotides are TGCGCCAGCAGCCAAGGGTTGGTAGGACAGGCCTACGAGCAGTACTTC.

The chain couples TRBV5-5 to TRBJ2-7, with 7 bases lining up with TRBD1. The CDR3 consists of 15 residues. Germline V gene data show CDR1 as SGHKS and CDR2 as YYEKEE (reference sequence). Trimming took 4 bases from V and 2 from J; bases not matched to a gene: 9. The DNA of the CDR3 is TGTGCCAGCAGCAGCACCAAGACAGGGACCTACGAGCAGTACTTC. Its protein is CASSSTKTGTYEQYF.

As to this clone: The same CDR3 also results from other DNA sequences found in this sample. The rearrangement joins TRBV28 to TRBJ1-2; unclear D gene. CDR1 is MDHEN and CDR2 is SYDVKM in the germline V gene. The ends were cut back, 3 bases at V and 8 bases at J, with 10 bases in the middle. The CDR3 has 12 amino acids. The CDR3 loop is CASSLSGSGYTF. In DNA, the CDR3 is TGTGCCAGCAGTTTGTCGGGGTCGGGCTACACCTTC.

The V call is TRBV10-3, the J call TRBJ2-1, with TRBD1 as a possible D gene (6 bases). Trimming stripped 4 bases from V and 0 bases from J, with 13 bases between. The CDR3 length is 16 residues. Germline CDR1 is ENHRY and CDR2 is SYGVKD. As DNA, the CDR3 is TGTGCCATCAGTGGGTTAACAGGGTTCTCCTACAATGAGCAGTTCTTC. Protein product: CAISGLTGFSYNEQFF.

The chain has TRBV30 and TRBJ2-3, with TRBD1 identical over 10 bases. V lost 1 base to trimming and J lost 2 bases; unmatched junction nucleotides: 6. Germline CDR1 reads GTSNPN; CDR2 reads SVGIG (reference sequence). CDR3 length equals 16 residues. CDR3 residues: CAWSGRDRGITDTQYF. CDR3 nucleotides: TGTGCCTGGAGTGGGAGGGACAGGGGCATCACAGATACGCAGTATTTT.

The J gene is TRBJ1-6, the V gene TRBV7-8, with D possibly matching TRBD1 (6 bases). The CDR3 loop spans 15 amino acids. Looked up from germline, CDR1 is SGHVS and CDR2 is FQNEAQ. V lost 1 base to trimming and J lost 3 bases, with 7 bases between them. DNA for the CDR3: TGTGCCAGCAGCTTAGAGACAGGCTATAATTCACCCCTCCACTTT. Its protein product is CASSLETGYNSPLHF.

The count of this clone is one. The CDR3 DNA follows: TGCGCCAGCACCCCGGGGCGCTGGGGCAATCAGCCCCAGCATTTT. Its protein product is CASTPGRWGNQPQHF. This chain uses TRBV5-1 with TRBJ1-5, with D maybe TRBD1 (5 bases). In germline, CDR1 is SGHRS, CDR2 YFSETQ. V shed 6 bases and J shed 2 bases, with 15 bases lying between them. The CDR3 extends over 15 amino acids.

CDR3 residues: CASSPEPGLQETQYF. Here the CDR3 DNA reads TGCGCCAGCAGCCCGGAGCCCGGGCTTCAAGAGACCCAGTACTTC. V is TRBV5-1 and J is TRBJ2-5; D unclear. CDR3 length: 15 amino acids. Looked up from germline, CDR1 is SGHRS and CDR2 is YFSETQ. Trimming pared 4 bases from V and 2 bases from J, leaving 15 bases between.

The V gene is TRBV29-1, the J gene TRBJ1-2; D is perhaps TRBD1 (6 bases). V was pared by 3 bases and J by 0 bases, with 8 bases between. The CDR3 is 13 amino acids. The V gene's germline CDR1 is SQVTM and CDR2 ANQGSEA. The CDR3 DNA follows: TGCAGCGTTGAGGGGGCTACTAACTATGGCTACACCTTC. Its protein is CSVEGATNYGYTF.

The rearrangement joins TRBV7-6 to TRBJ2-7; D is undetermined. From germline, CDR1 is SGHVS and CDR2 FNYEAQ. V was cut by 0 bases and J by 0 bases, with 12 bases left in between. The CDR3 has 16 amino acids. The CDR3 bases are TGTGCCAGCAGCTTAGCGGCTGCCAAGAGCTCCTACGAGCAGTACTTC. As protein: CASSLAAAKSSYEQYF.

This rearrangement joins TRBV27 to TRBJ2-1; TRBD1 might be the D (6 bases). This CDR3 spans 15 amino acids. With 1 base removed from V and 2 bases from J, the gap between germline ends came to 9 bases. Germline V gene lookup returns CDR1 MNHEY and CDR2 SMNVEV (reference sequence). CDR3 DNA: TGTGCCAGCAGTTTATTAGGGGGAACCTACAATGAGCAGTTCTTC. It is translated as CASSLLGGTYNEQFF.

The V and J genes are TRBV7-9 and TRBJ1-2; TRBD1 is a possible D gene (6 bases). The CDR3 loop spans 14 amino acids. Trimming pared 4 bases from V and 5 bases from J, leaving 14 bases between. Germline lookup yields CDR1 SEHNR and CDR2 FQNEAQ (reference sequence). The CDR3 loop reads CASSSRGIIYGYTF. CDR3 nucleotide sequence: TGTGCCAGCAGCTCGAGGGGGATAATATATGGCTACACCTTC.

CDR3 loop: CASSSSTSGDNEQFF. In DNA, the CDR3 is TGCGCCAGCAGCTCCTCGACTAGCGGAGACAATGAGCAGTTCTTC. The genes are TRBV5-1 and TRBJ2-1; 9 bases line up with TRBD2. Per germline, CDR1 SGHRS and CDR2 YFSETQ. CDR3 size: 15 residues. V lost 3 bases and J lost 5; bases outside the gene matches: 6.

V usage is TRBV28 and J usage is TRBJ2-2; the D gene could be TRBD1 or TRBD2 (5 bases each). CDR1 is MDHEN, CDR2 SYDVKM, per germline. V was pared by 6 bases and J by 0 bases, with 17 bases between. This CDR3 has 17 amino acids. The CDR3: CASSVPGTAANTGELFF. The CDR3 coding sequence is TGTGCCAGCAGCGTACCCGGGACGGCTGCGAACACCGGGGAGCTGTTTTTT. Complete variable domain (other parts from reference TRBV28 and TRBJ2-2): DVKVTQSSRYLVKRTGEKVFLECVQDMDHENMFWYRQDPGLGLRLIYFSYDVKMKEKGDIPEGYSVSREKKERFSLILESASTNQTSMYLCASSVPGTAANTGELFFGEGSRLTVL.

CDR3: CAWSEDRGNSSPLHF. The CDR3 DNA reads as TGTGCCTGGAGTGAGGACAGGGGGAATAGTTCACCCCTCCACTTT. The rearrangement joins TRBV30 to TRBJ1-6, with 10 bases lining up with TRBD1. CDR1 and CDR2 (germline): GTSNPN, SVGIG (reference sequence). The CDR3 spans 15 residues. Trimming took 1 base from V and 9 from J; bases not matched to a gene: 6.

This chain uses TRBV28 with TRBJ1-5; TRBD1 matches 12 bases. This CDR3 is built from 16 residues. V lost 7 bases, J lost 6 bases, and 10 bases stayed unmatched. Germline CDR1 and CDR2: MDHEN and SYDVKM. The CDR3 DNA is TGTGCCAGCACCATTCCGGGACAGGGGGCCGGTCAGCCCCAGCATTTT. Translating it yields CASTIPGQGAGQPQHF.

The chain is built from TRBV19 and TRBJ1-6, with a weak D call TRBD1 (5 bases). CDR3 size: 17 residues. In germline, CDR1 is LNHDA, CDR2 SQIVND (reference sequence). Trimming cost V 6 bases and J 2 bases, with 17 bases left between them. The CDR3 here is CASRIGGGVAYNSPLHF. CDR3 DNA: TGTGCCAGTAGGATCGGAGGAGGGGTGGCCTATAATTCACCCCTCCACTTT.

This CDR3 is CAQTRAYGYTF. The CDR3 DNA reads TGTGCCCAGACTCGGGCCTATGGCTACACCTTC. This chain joins TRBV30 and TRBJ1-2; D is undetermined. Per germline, CDR1 GTSNPN and CDR2 SVGIG (reference sequence). Trimming left V 8 bases short and J 4 bases short, with 11 bases between. This CDR3 has 11 amino acids.

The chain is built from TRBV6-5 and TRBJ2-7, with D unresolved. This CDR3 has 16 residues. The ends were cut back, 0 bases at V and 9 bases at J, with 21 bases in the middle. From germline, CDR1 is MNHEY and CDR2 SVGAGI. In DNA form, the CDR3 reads TGTGCCAGCAGTTACTCTTCTTTTTCGGTAGGGTGTGGGCAGTACTTC. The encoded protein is CASSYSSFSVGCGQYF.

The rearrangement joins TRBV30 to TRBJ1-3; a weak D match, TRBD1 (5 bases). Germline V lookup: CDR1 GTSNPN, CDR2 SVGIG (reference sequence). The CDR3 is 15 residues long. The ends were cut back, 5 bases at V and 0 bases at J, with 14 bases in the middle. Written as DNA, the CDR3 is TGTGCCTGGTCATACGGGGCCCGCTCTGGAAACACCATATATTTT. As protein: CAWSYGARSGNTIYF.

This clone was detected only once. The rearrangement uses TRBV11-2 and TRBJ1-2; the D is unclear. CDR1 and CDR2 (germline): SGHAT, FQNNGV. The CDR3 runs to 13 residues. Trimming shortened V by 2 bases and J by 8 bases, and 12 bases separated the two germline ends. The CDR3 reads CASSLIGSVGYTF. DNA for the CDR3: TGTGCCAGCAGCTTAATAGGTTCTGTGGGCTACACCTTC.

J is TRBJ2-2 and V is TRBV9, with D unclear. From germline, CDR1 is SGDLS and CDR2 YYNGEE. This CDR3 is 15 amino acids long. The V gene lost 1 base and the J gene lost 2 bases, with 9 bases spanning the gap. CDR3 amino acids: CASSVSPLNTGELFF. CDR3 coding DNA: TGTGCCAGCAGCGTAAGCCCCCTCAACACCGGGGAGCTGTTTTTT. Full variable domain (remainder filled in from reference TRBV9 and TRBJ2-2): DSGVTQTPKHLITATGQRVTLRCSPRSGDLSVYWYQQSLDQGLQFLIQYYNGEERAKGNILERFSAQQFPDLHSELNLSSLELGDSALYFCASSVSPLNTGELFFGEGSRLTVL.

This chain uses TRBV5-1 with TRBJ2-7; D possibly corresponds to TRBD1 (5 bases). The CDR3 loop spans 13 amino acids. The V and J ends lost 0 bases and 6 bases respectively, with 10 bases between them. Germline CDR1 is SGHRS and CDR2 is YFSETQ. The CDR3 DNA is TGCGCCAGCAGCTTGGCCGGACAACCCGAGCAGTACTTC. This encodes CASSLAGQPEQYF.

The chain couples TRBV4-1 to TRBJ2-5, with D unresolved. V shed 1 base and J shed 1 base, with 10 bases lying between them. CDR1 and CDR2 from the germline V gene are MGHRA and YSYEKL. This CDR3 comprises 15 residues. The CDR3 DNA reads TGCGCCAGCAGCCAAGCGGGTATGCCCCAAGAGACCCAGTACTTC. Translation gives CASSQAGMPQETQYF.